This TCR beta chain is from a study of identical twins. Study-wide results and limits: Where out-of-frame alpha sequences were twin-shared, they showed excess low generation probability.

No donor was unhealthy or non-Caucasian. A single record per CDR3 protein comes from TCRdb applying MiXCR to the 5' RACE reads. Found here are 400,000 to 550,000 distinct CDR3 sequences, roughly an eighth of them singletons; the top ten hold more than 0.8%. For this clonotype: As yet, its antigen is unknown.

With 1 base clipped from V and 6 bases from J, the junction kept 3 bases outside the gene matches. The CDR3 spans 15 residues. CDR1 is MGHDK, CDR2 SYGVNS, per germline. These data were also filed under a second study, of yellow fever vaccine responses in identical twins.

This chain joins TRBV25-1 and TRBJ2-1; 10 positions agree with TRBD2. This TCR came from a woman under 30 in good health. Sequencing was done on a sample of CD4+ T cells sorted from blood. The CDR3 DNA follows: TGTGCCAGCAGTGAATTAGCGGGGGGCTTCAATGAGCAGTTCTTC. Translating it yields CASSELAGGFNEQFF.